The text below deals with one T cell receptor beta chain. 5'RACE with constant-segment primers yielded barcoded, UMI-tagged TCR alpha and TCR beta cDNA libraries. TCRdb reprocessed the 5' RACE reads with MiXCR, giving one entry per CDR3 protein. The sample holds roughly 150,000 distinct CDR3 sequences, roughly 15% seen once. V lost 1 base, J lost 3 bases, and 12 bases lay in between. Germline V gene sequence: CDR1 MGHRA, CDR2 YSYEKL. The CDR3 totals 15 residues. This sample was taken from a study of T-cell memory formation after mild COVID-19. The sequenced material came from PBMCs or a T cell subset sorted from them (not recorded which). The source of this sequence is an adult woman who had mild COVID-19 (a few samples of this study predate the infection). Cell type and time point are not known. The gene calls are TRBV4-1 and TRBJ1-1; D not certain. The CDR3 spells CASSQVVGGYTEAFF. For the CDR3, the DNA is TGCGCCAGCAGCCAAGTGGTGGGAGGATACACTGAAGCTTTCTTT.